This T cell receptor (beta chain) came from a study of blood T cell repertoires in COVID-19. Study information: PBMCs, B-cell-depleted T cells, or T cells were the source of the cDNA or gDNA that made up the material.

The CDR3 covers 17 residues. From germline, CDR1 is SGDLS and CDR2 YYNGEE. V dropped 0 bases and J dropped 7 bases, with 22 bases sitting between them. How the authors handled the data: Amplified reference gene primers provided the basis for estimating nucleated cell counts. TCRdb's table, derived via immunoSEQ multiplex PCR, lists solely in-frame clones and lacks some. For V, J and clone size, that table is used; D and trimming come from the DNA. In the table there are roughly 50,000 clones, about 88% of which are singletons. This receptor was taken from a woman aged 60-75 years with active COVID-19. The rearrangement uses TRBV9 and TRBJ1-2; no clear D. Sequencing was done on a sample of peripheral blood. CDR3 in amino acids: CASSVDPGGALVGGYTF. The CDR3 DNA reads TGTGCCAGCAGCGTAGATCCCGGCGGAGCTTTAGTTGGTGGCTACACCTTC.